These 16 T cell receptor beta chains originate from one sample sequenced in a study of T cell clonality in common variable immunodeficiency. Overall study findings and caveats: Fewer deletions and N-nucleotide insertions were reportedly seen in common variable immunodeficiency TCR beta sequences.

For these receptors, no antigen is known. Some clones are missing from TCRdb's copy, which holds only in-frame ones; the method was immunoSEQ multiplex PCR. This sample comprises roughly 30,000 clones, none seen once only. The source material was peripheral blood mononuclear cells. The receptors stem from a human donor with common variable immunodeficiency.

With regard to this clone: The DNA ends 3 residues before the CDR3 does, and the rest of the CDR3 is filled in from the germline J gene. The chain uses TRBV2 and TRBJ2-5, with TRBD2 identical over 12 bases. CDR1 and CDR2 from the germline V gene are SNHLY and FYNNEI. The CDR3 sequence is 18 residues long. The trim removed 4 bases at V and 1 base at J, leaving 10 bases unmatched. CDR3: CASSGTHTSGGPQETQYF. CDR3 DNA (partial): TGTGCCAGCAGTGGAACCCATACTAGCGGGGGGCCCCAAGAGACC.

As for this clone: The sequenced fragment ends 3 residues before the CDR3 boundary, so the rest is inferred from the germline J gene. V usage is TRBV19 and J usage is TRBJ2-7; TRBD2 aligns across 7 bases. The CDR3 spans 15 residues. The V gene end was trimmed by 4 bases and the J gene end by 2 bases; junction bases not matched to a gene: 8. CDR1 and CDR2 from the germline V gene are LNHDA and SQIVND (reference sequence). The covered CDR3 bases are TGTGCCAGTAGTACTTTTAGCGGGTCTACCTACGAG. Amino acids: CASSTFSGSTYE. The CDR3 as a whole reads CASSTFSGSTYEQYF.

In this sample, this clone turned up many times. CDR3 in amino acids: CASSLSGGNTDTQYF. CDR3 bases read: TGTGCCAGCAGCTTAAGCGGAGGAAACACAGATACG. V usage is TRBV7-2 and J usage is TRBJ2-3, with a tentative D call TRBD2 (5 bases). The read is 3 residues too short to cover the CDR3 end, so that end is filled in from the germline J gene. The V and J ends lost 2 bases and 2 bases respectively, with 11 bases between them. The CDR3 is made up of 15 amino acids. Germline CDR1 SGHTA, CDR2 FQGNSA.

This clone has just a few counts. With the read ending 3 residues before the CDR3 end, the germline J gene is used to fill in that end. The chain combines TRBV7-2 with TRBJ2-1; D possibly corresponds to TRBD1 (5 bases). Per germline, CDR1 SGHTA and CDR2 FQGNSA. The V end was cut by 1 base, the J end by 3 bases, with 10 bases between. The CDR3 consists of 15 residues. CDR3 bases read: TGTGCCAGCAGCTTAGGGCAGGGTGGCTACAATGAG. Translated, it gives CASSLGQGGYNE. The full CDR3 is CASSLGQGGYNEQFF.

Points on this clone: The CDR3 is cut off 3 residues early in the read; its end comes from the germline J gene. The V gene is TRBV6-2 or TRBV6-3, the J gene TRBJ2-3, with 12 positions matching TRBD2. The CDR3 has 17 residues. The V gene's germline CDR1 is MNHEY and CDR2 SVGEGT. The V and J ends lost 2 bases and 5 bases, in that order; junction bases with no gene match: 8. The DNA read from the CDR3 is TGTGCCAGCAGTTACCTCCGACTAGCGGGGGACGAAGATACG. This encodes CASSYLRLAGDEDT. The full-length CDR3 reads as CASSYLRLAGDEDTQYF.

There are a few counts of this clone. The DNA read from the CDR3 is TGTGCCAGTAGTCAAACCGGGACAGGGGCGTACAATGAG. Its translation is CASSQTGTGAYNE. The whole CDR3 is CASSQTGTGAYNEQFF. The rearrangement uses TRBV19 and TRBJ2-1, with 10 bases that match TRBD1. The read terminates 3 residues ahead of where the CDR3 ends, so the germline J gene completes it. CDR1 and CDR2 (germline): LNHDA, SQIVND (reference sequence). The ends lost 5 bases at V and 4 bases at J; junction bases unmatched: 8. The CDR3 is made up of 16 amino acids. Filled out from reference TRBV19 and TRBJ2-1, the complete variable domain reads DGGITQSPKYLFRKEGQNVTLSCEQNLNHDAMYWYRQDPGQGLRLIYYSQIVNDFQKGDIAEGYSVSREKKESFPLTVTSAQKNPTAFYLCASSQTGTGAYNEQFFGPGTRLTVL.

This clone was found a few times. The DNA ends 3 residues before the CDR3 does, and the rest of the CDR3 is filled in from the germline J gene. The chain carries TRBV19 and TRBJ1-5; the D is unclear. The CDR3 runs 16 residues. Germline CDR1 LNHDA, CDR2 SQIVND (reference sequence). The V gene lost 2 bases and the J gene lost 2 bases, with 13 bases spanning the gap. CDR3 in amino acids: CASSIFKGLGNQPQHF. Incomplete CDR3 DNA: TGTGCCAGTAGTATATTTAAAGGGCTGGGCAATCAGCCC.

Notes on this clone: The CDR3 end is not reached by the read, which stops 3 residues before it; the germline J gene fills it in. This rearrangement joins TRBV19 to TRBJ1-2; possibly TRBD1 for D (6 bases). The CDR3 length is 14 residues. Germline V gene data show CDR1 as LNHDA and CDR2 as SQIVND (reference sequence). Trimming removed 3 bases at V and 7 bases at J, with 15 bases between. The covered CDR3 bases are TGTGCCAGTAGTATGGGACAACCGAGGGCTGGC. It yields the protein CASSMGQPRAG. Given in full, the CDR3 is CASSMGQPRAGYTF.

This clone appeared a few times. Relative to the germline gene, one junction end is altered; a read error may explain this. The read ends 3 residues early relative to the CDR3; the germline J gene fills the gap. The rearrangement uses TRBV7-7 and TRBJ2-5, with 12 bases that match TRBD1. There are 15 residues in the CDR3. Germline V gene data show CDR1 as SSHAT and CDR2 as FNYEAQ (reference sequence). The CDR3 loop reads CASSLGTGGGETQYF. The sequenced part of the CDR3 DNA is TGTGCTAGCAGCTTAGGGACAGGGGGCGGGGAGACC.

This clone has at least ten counts. Sequencing ends 3 residues short of the CDR3 end; the germline J gene provides the rest. The gene calls are TRBV7-2 and TRBJ2-6; TRBD2 is a possible D gene (5 bases). The germline V gene encodes CDR1 SGHTA and CDR2 FQGNSA. CDR3 length: 13 amino acids. The germline V and J ends were trimmed by 3 bases and 7 bases, with 7 bases remaining between them. The sequenced CDR3 bases are TGTGCCAGCAGCTTCCGGGGTGCCAACGTC. Amino acid sequence: CASSFRGANV. The whole CDR3 protein reads CASSFRGANVLTF.

This clone was picked up many times. The sequenced fragment ends 3 residues before the CDR3 boundary, so the rest is inferred from the germline J gene. The rearrangement joins TRBV6-2 or TRBV6-3 to TRBJ2-5; 7 positions match TRBD2. CDR1 MNHEY and CDR2 SVGEGT come from the germline V gene. V shed 0 bases and J 2 bases; nucleotides not matched to a gene: 9. The CDR3 covers 17 residues. CDR3 DNA (partial): TGTGCCAGCAGTTACTCGACCCGGGGGGACCGACAAGAGACC. Protein product: CASSYSTRGDRQET. The CDR3 in full is CASSYSTRGDRQETQYF.

There are a few counts of this clone. The read finishes 3 residues shy of the CDR3 end, and the germline J gene is used to complete it. The V gene is TRBV18, the J gene TRBJ2-3, with D uncertain. Per the germline V gene, CDR1 is KGHSH and CDR2 is LQKENI. The V gene lost 2 bases and the J gene lost 4 bases, with 10 bases spanning the gap. This CDR3 has 14 amino acids. CDR3 loop: CASSPWADADTQYF. The DNA read from the CDR3 is TGTGCCAGCTCACCATGGGCAGACGCAGATACG.

Points on this clone: The CDR3 goes on 3 residues after the read ends, and that part is filled in from the germline J gene. The V gene is TRBV19, the J gene TRBJ1-5; the D gene is possibly TRBD1 (5 bases). This CDR3 comprises 15 residues. The V end lost 3 bases, the J end lost 3 bases, and 12 bases lay between the germline ends. Germline V gives CDR1 LNHDA, CDR2 SQIVND (reference sequence). CDR3 DNA (partial): TGTGCCAGTAGTATGGGCAGGGCGTTCAATCAGCCC. Protein product: CASSMGRAFNQP. The entire CDR3 protein reads CASSMGRAFNQPQHF.

This clone was recorded a few times. The read stops 3 residues short of the end of the CDR3; the missing end is completed from the germline J gene. J is TRBJ1-1 and V is TRBV7-9; D might be TRBD1 (6 bases). The CDR3 has 15 amino acids. Germline V CDR1 and CDR2: SEHNR, FQNEAQ (reference sequence). Trimming took 8 bases from V and 5 from J, leaving 21 bases between them. CDR3: CASQLGQPHSTEAFF. CDR3 DNA (partial): TGTGCCAGCCAATTAGGACAGCCTCATTCGACTGAA.

This clone occurred a few times. The read gets to within 3 residues of the CDR3 end, and the germline J gene fills in the rest. J is TRBJ2-1 and V is TRBV19; a possible D gene is TRBD1 (6 bases). Trimming left V 5 bases short and J 7 bases short, with 12 bases between. CDR3 size: 13 residues. The germline gives CDR1 LNHDA, CDR2 SQIVND (reference sequence). The sequenced CDR3 bases are TGTGCCAGTAGTCGACAGGCGGCGAATGAG. It specifies CASSRQAANE. The full CDR3 protein is CASSRQAANEQFF.

For this clone: Coverage ceases 3 residues before the CDR3 finishes, and the germline J gene fills in the end. This chain uses TRBV6-2 or TRBV6-3 with TRBJ1-1; D is undetermined. Germline V gene data show CDR1 as MNHEY and CDR2 as SVGEGT. The CDR3 extends over 13 amino acids. Deletions cut 5 bases from V and 1 base from J, with 8 bases between. The CDR3 protein is CASSHSGNTEAFF. The CDR3 DNA, read in part, is TGTGCCAGCAGTCATTCAGGGAACACTGAA.